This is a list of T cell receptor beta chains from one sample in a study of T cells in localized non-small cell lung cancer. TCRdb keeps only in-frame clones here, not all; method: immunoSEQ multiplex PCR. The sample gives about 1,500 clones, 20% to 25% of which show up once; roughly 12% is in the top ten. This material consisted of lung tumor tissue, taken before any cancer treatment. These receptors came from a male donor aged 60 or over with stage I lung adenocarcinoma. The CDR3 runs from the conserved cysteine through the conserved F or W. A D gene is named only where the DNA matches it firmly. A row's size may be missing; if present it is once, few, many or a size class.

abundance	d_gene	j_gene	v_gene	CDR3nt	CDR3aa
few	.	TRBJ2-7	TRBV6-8	TGTGCCATCAGTGTGGGAGGATCTGACGAGCAGTACTTC	CAISVGGSDEQYF
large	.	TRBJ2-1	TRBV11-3	TGTGCCAGCAGCTTATTAAGCAGGGACAATGAGCAGTTCTTC	CASSLLSRDNEQFF
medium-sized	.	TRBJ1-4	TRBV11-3	TGTGCCAGCAGCTCAAGGACGGGGATTAATGAAAAACTGTTTTTT	CASSSRTGINEKLFF
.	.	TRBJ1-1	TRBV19	TGTGCCAGTAGTATAACAGCTATTACTGAAGCTTTCTTT	CASSITAITEAFF
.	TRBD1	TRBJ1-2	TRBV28	TGTGCCAGCGGAAGACAGGGTAAAGTTTCTCGGGAAGGCTACACCTTC	CASGRQGKVSREGYTF
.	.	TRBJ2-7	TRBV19	TGTGCCAGTAGTATGGACCGGACAGTCTACGAGCAGTACTTC	CASSMDRTVYEQYF
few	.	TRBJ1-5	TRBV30	TGTGCCTGGAGCCCTATGCGGGGGAGAAGACAGCCCCAGCATTTT	CAWSPMRGRRQPQHF
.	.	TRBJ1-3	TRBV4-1	TGCGCCAGCAGCCAACAGCACCTCCTCGACGACTCTGGAAACACCATATATTTT	CASSQQHLLDDSGNTIYF
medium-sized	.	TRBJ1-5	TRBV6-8	TGTGCCAGCAGTTACGCACCTCCTAAGTCCGGTTCGCAGCCCCAGCATTTT	CASSYAPPKSGSQPQHF
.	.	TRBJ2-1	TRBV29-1	TGCAGCGCTAAGGGAACCTACAATGAGCAGTTCTTC	CSAKGTYNEQFF
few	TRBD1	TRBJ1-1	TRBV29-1	TGCAGCGTTGACCCGACAGGGATGAACACTGAAGCTTTCTTT	CSVDPTGMNTEAFF
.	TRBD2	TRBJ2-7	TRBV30	TGTGCCTGGAGTACCCGGGGAGGGCGCTCCTACGAGCAGTACTTC	CAWSTRGGRSYEQYF
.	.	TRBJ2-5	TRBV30	TGTGCCTGGAGCAGGGGACGGAGAGAGACCCAGTACTTC	CAWSRGRRETQYF
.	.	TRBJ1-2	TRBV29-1	TGCAGCGTTGAAAGGGTTTTGGGTGGCTACACCTTC	CSVERVLGGYTF
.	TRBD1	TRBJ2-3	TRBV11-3	TGTGCCAGCAGCTTCGGACAGGGAGTTCAAGATACGCAGTATTTT	CASSFGQGVQDTQYF
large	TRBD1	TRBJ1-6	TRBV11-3	TGTGCCAGCAGCTCTGGCGGACAGGGACGGAATTCACCCCTCCACTTT	CASSSGGQGRNSPLHF
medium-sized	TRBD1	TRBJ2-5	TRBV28	TGTGCCAGCAATCCCTCTCGGGACAGGGGGCCGGGAGAGACCCAGTACTTC	CASNPSRDRGPGETQYF
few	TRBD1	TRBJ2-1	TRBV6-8	TGTGCCAGCAGTCCAGACAGGGGAATCTACAATGAGCAGTTCTTC	CASSPDRGIYNEQFF
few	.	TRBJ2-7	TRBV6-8	TGTGCCAGCAGTTACAATCTCAACTACGAGCAGTACTTC	CASSYNLNYEQYF
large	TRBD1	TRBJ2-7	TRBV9	TGTGCCAGCAGCTCAGGGACAGGGTTTTACGACCAGTACTTC	CASSSGTGFYDQYF
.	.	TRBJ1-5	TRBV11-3	TGTGCCAGCAGCTCCCCCGGGAGCAATCAGCCCCAGCATTTT	CASSSPGSNQPQHF
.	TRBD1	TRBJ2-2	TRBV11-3	TGTGCCAGCAGCTTGAGGGACAGGGGTGCCGGGGAGCTGTTTTTT	CASSLRDRGAGELFF
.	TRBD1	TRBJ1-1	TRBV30	TGTGCCTGGAGTCGGGGACAGGGGAGTTTCACTGAAGCTTTCTTT	CAWSRGQGSFTEAFF
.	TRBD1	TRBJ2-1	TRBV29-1	TGCAGCGTTTATGGTAGGACAGGGAACTACAATGAGCAGTTCTTC	CSVYGRTGNYNEQFF
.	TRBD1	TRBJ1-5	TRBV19	TGTGCCAGTAGACCCGACAGGGGTCAGCCCCAGCATTTT	CASRPDRGQPQHF
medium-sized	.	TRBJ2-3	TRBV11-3	TGTGCCAGCACCCTGGGGCGGGACACAGATACGCAGTATTTT	CASTLGRDTDTQYF
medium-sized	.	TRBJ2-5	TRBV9	TGTGCCAGCAGCCCGCAGGGTGCAGAGACCCAGTACTTC	CASSPQGAETQYF
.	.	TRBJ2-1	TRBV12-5	TGTGCTAGTGGATCCAGTACTAGAGAGCAGTTCTTC	CASGSSTREQFF
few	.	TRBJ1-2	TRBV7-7	TGTGCCAGCAGCTTAAGCGGCACCCGGACGCTTGGCTACACCTTC	CASSLSGTRTLGYTF
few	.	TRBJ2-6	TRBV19	TGTGCCAGTAGTCCCTCCGGGACACCGTCTGGGGCCAACGTCCTGACTTTC	CASSPSGTPSGANVLTF
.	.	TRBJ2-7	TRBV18	TGTGCCAGCTCACCACCGACCTTACTCTACGAGCAGTACTTC	CASSPPTLLYEQYF
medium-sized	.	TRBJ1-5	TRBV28	TGTGCCAGCAGTCCTCCGGACAGATATCAGCCCCAGCATTTT	CASSPPDRYQPQHF
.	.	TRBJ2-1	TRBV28	TGTGCCAGCAGTTTAATTCTGGCCTCCTACAATGAGCAGTTCTTC	CASSLILASYNEQFF
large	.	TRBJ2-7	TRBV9	TGTGCCAGCAGTGATGGGGGGACGCACGAGCAGTACTTC	CASSDGGTHEQYF
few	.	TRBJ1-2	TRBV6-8	TGTGCCAGCAGAACCGTGGGGAGTGACGGCTACACCTTC	CASRTVGSDGYTF
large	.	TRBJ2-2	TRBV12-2	TGTGCCACCCCCATCCCGATTTGGGGGCAGGGGCCTACCGGGGAGCTGTTTTTT	CATPIPIWGQGPTGELFF
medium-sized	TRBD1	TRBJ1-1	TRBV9	TGTGCCAGCAGCGGCCGGGACAGGGGGCCTGAAGCTTTCTTT	CASSGRDRGPEAFF
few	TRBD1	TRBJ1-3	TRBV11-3	TGTGCCAGCAGCAAACAGGGGGCATCGGGAAACACCATATATTTT	CASSKQGASGNTIYF
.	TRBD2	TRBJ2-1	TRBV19	TGTGCCAGTACTTTTGGGTGGAGCGGGAGCTTCGATGAGCAGTTCTTC	CASTFGWSGSFDEQFF
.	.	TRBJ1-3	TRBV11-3	TGTGCCAGCAGCTTGGGGAGGGGGAAATCTGGAAACACCATATATTTT	CASSLGRGKSGNTIYF
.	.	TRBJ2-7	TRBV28	TGTGCCAGCAGACGAGACAGACTCTACGAGCAGTACTTC	CASRRDRLYEQYF